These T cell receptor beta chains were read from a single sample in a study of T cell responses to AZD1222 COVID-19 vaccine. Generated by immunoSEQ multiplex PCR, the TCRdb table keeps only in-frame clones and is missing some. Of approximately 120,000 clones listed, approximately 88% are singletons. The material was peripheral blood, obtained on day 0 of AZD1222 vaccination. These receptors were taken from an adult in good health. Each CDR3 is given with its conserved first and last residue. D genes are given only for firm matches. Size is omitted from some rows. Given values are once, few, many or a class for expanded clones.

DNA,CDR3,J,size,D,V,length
TGCAGTGCTAGTCCCGGGGTGGGTAATTCACCCCTCCACTTT,CSASPGVGNSPLHF,TRBJ1-6,NA,NA,TRBV20-1,14
TGTGCCAGCAGTCCCGGGACACGACGGAACACTGAAGCTTTCTTT,CASSPGTRRNTEAFF,TRBJ1-1,NA,NA,TRBV27,15
TGTGCCAGCTCACCGGGAGGGAACTATGGCTACACCTTC,CASSPGGNYGYTF,TRBJ1-2,NA,NA,TRBV18,13
TGCAGCGCCCCGGGACAGGGAGGCTACACCTTC,CSAPGQGGYTF,TRBJ1-2,few,TRBD1,TRBV29-1,11
TGTGCCAGCAGCTTAGCGACAGGGATCTACGAGCAGTACTTC,CASSLATGIYEQYF,TRBJ2-7,NA,TRBD1,TRBV5-8,14
TGTGCCAGCAGTTTATCGGGTGGCAGTTTCTACGAGCAGTACTTC,CASSLSGGSFYEQYF,TRBJ2-7,once,NA,TRBV27,15
TGTGCCAGCAGCCCTAGCGGGAGCCCAACCTACAATGAGCAGTTCTTC,CASSPSGSPTYNEQFF,TRBJ2-1,NA,TRBD2,TRBV27,16
TGTGCCAGCAGCCATCAGGGGATGAACACTGAAGCTTTCTTT,CASSHQGMNTEAFF,TRBJ1-1,NA,NA,TRBV28,14
TGTGCCGTGGGGGGCGACCACGTATTCTACGAGCAGTACTTC,CAVGGDHVFYEQYF,TRBJ2-7,NA,NA,TRBV11-2,14
TGTGCCAGCAGTTACCCGAAACTTTACAGGGATTATAATTCACCCCTCCACTTT,CASSYPKLYRDYNSPLHF,TRBJ1-6,NA,NA,TRBV6-2/TRBV6-3,18
TGTGCCAGTAGTACCCGGGACTCTGAAGCTTTCTTT,CASSTRDSEAFF,TRBJ1-1,NA,NA,TRBV19,12
TGTGCCAGCAGCGTAGGGGGACAGCCTAACTATGGCTACACCTTC,CASSVGGQPNYGYTF,TRBJ1-2,NA,TRBD1,TRBV9,15
TGTGCCAGCAGCTTAGGTCTCCGGGGAGATACGCAGTATTTT,CASSLGLRGDTQYF,TRBJ2-3,NA,NA,TRBV7-9,14
TGTGCCAGTAGTACTTCTGGATTGGGACTAGCGGAGCAGTTCTTC,CASSTSGLGLAEQFF,TRBJ2-1,NA,TRBD2,TRBV19,15
TGCGCCAGCAGCCAAGACCGGACTAGGGGCGGGGAGCTGTTTTTT,CASSQDRTRGGELFF,TRBJ2-2,NA,TRBD2,TRBV4-3,15
TGTGCCAGCAGCTGGGCTGAATTGTTTTCAGATGAAAAACTGTTTTTT,CASSWAELFSDEKLFF,TRBJ1-4,NA,NA,TRBV5-8,16